This T cell receptor beta chain was observed in a study of blood T cell repertoires in COVID-19. Sequencing used immunoSEQ multiplex PCR; TCRdb keeps in-frame clones, though not all of them. The profile shows almost 350,000 clones, approximately 89% of them singletons. Trimming removed 2 bases at V and 0 bases at J, with 6 bases between. Germline CDR1 reads SGHRS; CDR2 reads YFSETQ. The CDR3 is 14 amino acids. This TCR came from a woman aged 55-70 years with COVID-19, enrolled during active disease. This rearrangement joins TRBV5-1 to TRBJ1-5, with no clear D. Sequenced input: peripheral blood. The CDR3 DNA is TGCGCCAGCAGCTTTTCAGGTAGCAATCAGCCCCAGCATTTT. This codes for CASSFSGSNQPQHF.